One sample yielded the 7 T cell receptor beta chains listed below, sequenced in a study of cytomegalovirus exposure and HLA in healthy donors (dated by TCRdb to about 2017). The library was prepared using the immunoSEQ multiplex PCR assay. A mixture of 60 forward primers for TCR Vbeta segments and 13 reverse primers for TCR Jbeta segments was used in the multiplex PCR. TCRdb re-hosts the immuneACCESS table, in-frame sequences only. Its copies lack some clones; in the studies checked, an unresolved V gene accounts for under half of them, and the cause for the rest is not known. The sample yields some 100,000 clones; 74% were counted once. The ten largest make up around a tenth of the sample. Input material: PBMCs. Receptor source: a woman aged 50 to 60 in good health and CMV-seropositive.

The chain is built from TRBV2 and TRBJ2-2; TRBD2 agrees at 15 bases. Germline loops: CDR1 SNHLY, CDR2 FYNNEI. Trimming cost V 6 bases and J 7 bases; bases outside gene matches: 9. CDR3 size: 17 residues. Here the CDR3 reads CASRSGTSGGPGGELFF. The CDR3 nucleotides read TGTGCCAGCAGATCCGGGACTAGCGGGGGGCCCGGCGGGGAGCTGTTTTTT. Filled out from reference TRBV2 and TRBJ2-2, the complete variable domain reads EPEVTQTPSHQVTQMGQEVILRCVPISNHLYFYWYRQILGQKVEFLVSFYNNEISEKSEIFDDQFSVERPDGSNFTLKIRSTKLEDSAMYFCASRSGTSGGPGGELFFGEGSRLTVL.

The chain joins TRBV28 to TRBJ2-3; 10 bases map to TRBD2. The ends lost 5 bases at V and 2 bases at J; junction bases unmatched: 10. This CDR3 has 17 amino acids. Germline V lookup: CDR1 MDHEN, CDR2 SYDVKM. DNA of the CDR3: TGTGCCAGCAGTCCCGCGGCAGCGGGGGGGGACACAGATACGCAGTATTTT. This codes for CASSPAAAGGDTDTQYF. The full variable domain, completed using reference TRBV28 and TRBJ2-3, is DVKVTQSSRYLVKRTGEKVFLECVQDMDHENMFWYRQDPGLGLRLIYFSYDVKMKEKGDIPEGYSVSREKKERFSLILESASTNQTSMYLCASSPAAAGGDTDTQYFGPGTRLTVL.

This clone appeared a single time. The chain links TRBV10-1 to TRBJ1-1; D may be TRBD1 (6 bases). V gave up 6 bases and J gave up 4 bases, with 6 bases separating them. The CDR3 length is 11 residues. Germline lookup yields CDR1 WNHNN and CDR2 SYGVQD (reference sequence). The CDR3 spells CASSRGTEAFF. The CDR3 nucleotides are TGCGCCAGCAGCAGGGGCACTGAAGCTTTCTTT.

V usage is TRBV7-8 and J usage is TRBJ2-1; D unclear. Germline V gene data show CDR1 as SGHVS and CDR2 as FQNEAQ. V was clipped by 5 bases and J by 0 bases, with 17 bases between them. This CDR3 comprises 17 residues. The CDR3 is CASSLPVGSSSYNEQFF. CDR3 bases: TGTGCCAGCAGCCTACCGGTGGGCTCGAGCTCCTACAATGAGCAGTTCTTC. The full variable domain, rest sourced from reference TRBV7-8 and TRBJ2-1, is GAGVSQSPRYKVAKRGQDVALRCDPISGHVSLFWYQQALGQGPEFLTYFQNEAQLDKSGLPSDRFFAERPEGSVSTLKIQRTQQEDSAVYLCASSLPVGSSSYNEQFFGPGTRLTVL.

The J gene is TRBJ1-1, the V gene TRBV20-1, with D unclear. The V and J ends lost 5 bases and 7 bases respectively, with 11 bases between them. The CDR3 has 11 amino acids. Per germline, CDR1 DFQATT and CDR2 SNEGSKA (reference sequence). The CDR3 coding sequence is TGCAGTGCTGGAACAGAAAGTGAAGCTTTCTTT. It yields the protein CSAGTESEAFF.

The V and J genes are TRBV6-5 and TRBJ1-1; D possibly corresponds to TRBD1 (6 bases). Germline V gene data show CDR1 as MNHEY and CDR2 as SVGAGI. The CDR3 covers 14 residues. Trimming pared 5 bases from V and 1 base from J, leaving 11 bases between. The CDR3: CASSTIRGNTEAFF. Written as DNA, the CDR3 is TGTGCCAGCAGTACCATCAGGGGGAACACTGAAGCTTTCTTT.

This clone was found a few times. J is TRBJ2-2 and V is TRBV11-1, with 9 bases aligning to TRBD2. CDR1 SGHAT and CDR2 FQDESV come from the germline V gene (reference sequence). V dropped 3 bases and J dropped 6; count of bases not matched to a gene: 8. The CDR3 length is 16 residues. DNA for the CDR3: TGTGCCAGCAGCTTTCGGGCGGGGGGGCCCGCCGGGGAGCTGTTTTTT. It codes for CASSFRAGGPAGELFF.